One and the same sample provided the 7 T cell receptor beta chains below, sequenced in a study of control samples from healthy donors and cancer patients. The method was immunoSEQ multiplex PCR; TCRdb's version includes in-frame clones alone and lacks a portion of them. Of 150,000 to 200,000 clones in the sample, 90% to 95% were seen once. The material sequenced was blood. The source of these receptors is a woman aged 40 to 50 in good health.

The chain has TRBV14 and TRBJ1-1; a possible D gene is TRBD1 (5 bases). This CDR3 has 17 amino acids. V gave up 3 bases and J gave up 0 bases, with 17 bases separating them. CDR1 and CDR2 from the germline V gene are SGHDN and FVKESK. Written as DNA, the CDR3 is TGTGCCAGCAGCCAGATGGGGCGGCAGGACATGAACACTGAAGCTTTCTTT. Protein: CASSQMGRQDMNTEAFF.

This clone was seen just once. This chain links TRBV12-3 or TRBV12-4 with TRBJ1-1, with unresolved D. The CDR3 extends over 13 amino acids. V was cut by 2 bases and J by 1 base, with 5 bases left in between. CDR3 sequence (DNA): TGTGCCAGCAGTTTATTGTCGAACACTGAAGCTTTCTTT. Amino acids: CASSLLSNTEAFF.

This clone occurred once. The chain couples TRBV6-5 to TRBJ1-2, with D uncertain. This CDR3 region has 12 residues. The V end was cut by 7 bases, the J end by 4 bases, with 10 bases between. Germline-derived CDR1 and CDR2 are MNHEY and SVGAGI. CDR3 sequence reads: CASNSIAYGYTF. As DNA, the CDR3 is TGTGCCAGCAATTCCATTGCCTATGGCTACACCTTC.

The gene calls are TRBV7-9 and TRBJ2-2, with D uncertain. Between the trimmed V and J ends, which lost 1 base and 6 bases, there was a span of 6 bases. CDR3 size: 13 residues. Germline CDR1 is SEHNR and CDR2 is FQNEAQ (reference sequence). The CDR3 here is CASSLEGPGELFF. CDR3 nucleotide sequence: TGTGCCAGCAGCTTAGAAGGACCCGGGGAGCTGTTTTTT.

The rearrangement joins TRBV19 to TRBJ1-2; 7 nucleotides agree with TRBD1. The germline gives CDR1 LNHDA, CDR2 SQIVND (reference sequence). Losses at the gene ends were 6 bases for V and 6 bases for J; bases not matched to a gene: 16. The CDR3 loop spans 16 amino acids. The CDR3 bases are TGTGCCAGTAGGGGGACCGGGACAGAGGTGTTCCATGGCTACACCTTC. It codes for CASRGTGTEVFHGYTF.

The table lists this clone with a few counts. The CDR3 region has the DNA TGTGCCAGCAGCTTGCTGTGGGAGGGCGGCGAGCAGTACTTC. It codes for CASSLLWEGGEQYF. V usage is TRBV5-4 and J usage is TRBJ2-7; 7 bases map to TRBD2. The CDR3 is 14 residues long. J gave up 6 bases and V 1 base, and 7 bases lay outside the gene matches. Germline-derived CDR1 and CDR2 are SGHNT and YYREEE (reference sequence).

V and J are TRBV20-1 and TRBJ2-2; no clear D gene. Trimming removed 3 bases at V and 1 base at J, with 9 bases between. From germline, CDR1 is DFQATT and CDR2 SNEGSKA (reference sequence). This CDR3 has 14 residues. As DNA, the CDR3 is TGCAGTGCTAGTCGGCAGCGGAACACCGGGGAGCTGTTTTTT. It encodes CSASRQRNTGELFF.